The 8 T cell receptor beta chains in this list originate from one sample, sequenced in a study of CD8 T cells in ankylosing spondylitis. TCRdb used MiXCR to reprocess the 5' RACE reads, holding one entry per CDR3 protein. The table lists 240,000 or so distinct CDR3 sequences, roughly a tenth of them singletons. Sequences were obtained from blood, either unsorted or a sorted T cell fraction (not recorded which). The source is a male donor with ankylosing spondylitis or in good health (not recorded which).

There are a few counts of this clonotype. The V and J genes are TRBV7-9 and TRBJ2-7; either TRBD1 or TRBD2 may fit D (5 bases each). This CDR3 is 13 amino acids long. With 1 base removed from V and 11 bases from J, the gap between germline ends came to 15 bases. Germline-derived CDR1 and CDR2 are SEHNR and FQNEAQ (reference sequence). The CDR3 reads CASSLVPGDGKYF. CDR3 in DNA: TGTGCCAGCAGCTTAGTTCCCGGGGACGGGAAGTACTTC.

The chain couples TRBV3-1 to TRBJ2-5, with TRBD2 identical over 9 bases. V was pared by 2 bases and J by 5 bases, with 6 bases of the junction left unmatched. The CDR3 has 15 amino acids. In germline, CDR1 is LGHDT, CDR2 YNNKEL (reference sequence). The CDR3 here is CASSQPGLAFETQYF. DNA for the CDR3: TGTGCCAGCAGCCAACCGGGACTAGCTTTCGAGACCCAGTACTTC.

This clonotype was counted only a few times. V is TRBV11-2 and J is TRBJ2-3; no clear D. The CDR3 sequence is 16 residues long. Germline loops: CDR1 SGHAT, CDR2 FQNNGV. V gave up 1 base and J gave up 2 bases, with 13 bases separating them. CDR3 sequence: CASSLGAGVITDTQYF. CDR3 nucleotide sequence: TGTGCCAGCAGCTTAGGCGCAGGAGTCATCACAGATACGCAGTATTTT.

The V call is TRBV3-1, the J call TRBJ1-2; 8 bases agree with TRBD1. With 1 base clipped from V and 8 bases from J, the junction kept 12 bases outside the gene matches. This CDR3 spans 16 amino acids. In germline, CDR1 is LGHDT, CDR2 YNNKEL (reference sequence). This chain's CDR3 is CASSQGLSRGLQGYTF. The CDR3 DNA reads TGTGCCAGCAGCCAAGGATTGAGCAGGGGGCTTCAGGGCTACACCTTC.

This clonotype occurred many times. Compared with germline, one end of the junction differs, possibly owing to a read error. The chain joins TRBV5-1 to TRBJ2-7; the match to TRBD1 covers 9 bases. Germline assignment: CDR1 SGHRS and CDR2 YFSETQ. The CDR3 covers 10 residues. The CDR3 nucleotides are TGCGCCAGCAGCATCCGGGACAGGGCCTTC. This gives the protein CASSIRDRAF. The variable domain in full, with the rest retrieved from reference TRBV5-1 and TRBJ2-7, is KAGVTQTPRYLIKTRGQQVTLSCSPISGHRSVSWYQQTPGQGLQFLFEYFSETQRNKGNFPGRFSGRQFSNSRSEMNVSTLELGDSALYLCASSIRDRAFGPGTRLTVT.

This clonotype was seen repeatedly, ten times or more. V gene TRBV7-2 combines with J gene TRBJ2-3, with D unresolved. This CDR3 region has 14 residues. V gave up 5 bases and J gave up 4 bases, with 13 bases separating them. Germline-derived CDR1 and CDR2 are SGHTA and FQGNSA. The CDR3 region has the DNA TGTGCCAGCAGCCCTAGAAGTGGGGCAGATACGCAGTATTTT. It specifies CASSPRSGADTQYF.

This clonotype occurred many times. The J gene is TRBJ2-1, the V gene TRBV12-3 or TRBV12-4; 7 positions agree with TRBD1. V was pared by 6 bases and J by 12 bases, with 5 bases of the junction left unmatched. The CDR3 loop spans 11 amino acids. The CDR3 spells CASRQTGVQFF. The CDR3 coding sequence is TGTGCCAGCAGGCAAACAGGGGTGCAGTTCTTC.

This clonotype was counted between two and nine times. The rearrangement uses TRBV5-1 and TRBJ2-7; D possibly uses TRBD1 or TRBD2 (6 bases each). The CDR3 consists of 14 residues. Trimming stripped 0 bases from V and 7 bases from J, with 14 bases between. Germline loops: CDR1 SGHRS, CDR2 YFSETQ. The CDR3 reads CASSLARGLSEQYF. The CDR3, as DNA: TGCGCCAGCAGCTTGGCTCGGGGGCTAAGTGAGCAGTACTTC. Using reference TRBV5-1 and TRBJ2-7 for the parts outside the CDR3, the full variable domain is KAGVTQTPRYLIKTRGQQVTLSCSPISGHRSVSWYQQTPGQGLQFLFEYFSETQRNKGNFPGRFSGRQFSNSRSEMNVSTLELGDSALYLCASSLARGLSEQYFGPGTRLTVT.